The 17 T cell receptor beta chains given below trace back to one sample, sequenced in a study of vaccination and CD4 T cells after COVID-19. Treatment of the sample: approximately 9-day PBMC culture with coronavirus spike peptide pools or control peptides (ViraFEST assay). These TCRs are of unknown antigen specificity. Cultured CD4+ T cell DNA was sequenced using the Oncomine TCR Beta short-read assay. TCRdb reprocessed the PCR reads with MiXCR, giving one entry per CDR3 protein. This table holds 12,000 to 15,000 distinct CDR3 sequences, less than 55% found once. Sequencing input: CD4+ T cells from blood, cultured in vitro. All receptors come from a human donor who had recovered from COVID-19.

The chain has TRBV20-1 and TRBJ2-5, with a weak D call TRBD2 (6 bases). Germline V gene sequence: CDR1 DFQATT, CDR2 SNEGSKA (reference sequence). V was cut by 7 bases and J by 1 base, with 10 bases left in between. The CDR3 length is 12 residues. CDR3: CSGTGSQETQYF. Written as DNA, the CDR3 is TGCAGTGGAACCGGGAGCCAAGAGACCCAGTACTTC.

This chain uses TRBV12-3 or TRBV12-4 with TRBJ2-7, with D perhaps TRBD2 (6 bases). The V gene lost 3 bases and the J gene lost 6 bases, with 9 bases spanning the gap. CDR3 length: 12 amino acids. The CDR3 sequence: CASSLGRREQYF. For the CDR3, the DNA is TGTGCCAGCAGTTTGGGGAGGCGCGAGCAGTACTTC.

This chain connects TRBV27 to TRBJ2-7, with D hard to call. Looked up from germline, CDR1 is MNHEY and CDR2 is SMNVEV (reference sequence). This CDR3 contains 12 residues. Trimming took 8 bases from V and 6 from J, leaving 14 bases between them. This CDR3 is CASRRQRSEQYF. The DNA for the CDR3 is TGTGCCAGCCGCCGCCAGAGGAGCGAGCAGTACTTC.

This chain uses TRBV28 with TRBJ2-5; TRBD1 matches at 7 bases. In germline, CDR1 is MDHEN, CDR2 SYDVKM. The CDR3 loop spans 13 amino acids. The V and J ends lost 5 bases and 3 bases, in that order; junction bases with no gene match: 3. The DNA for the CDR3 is TGTGCCAGCAGTGGACAGGATAAAGAGACCCAGTACTTC. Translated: CASSGQDKETQYF.

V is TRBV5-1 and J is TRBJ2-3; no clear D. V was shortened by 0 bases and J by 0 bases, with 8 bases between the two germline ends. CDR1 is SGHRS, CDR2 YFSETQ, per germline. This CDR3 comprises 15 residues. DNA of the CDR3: TGCGCCAGCAGCTTGGTGGGGTCTAGCACAGATACGCAGTATTTT. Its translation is CASSLVGSSTDTQYF.

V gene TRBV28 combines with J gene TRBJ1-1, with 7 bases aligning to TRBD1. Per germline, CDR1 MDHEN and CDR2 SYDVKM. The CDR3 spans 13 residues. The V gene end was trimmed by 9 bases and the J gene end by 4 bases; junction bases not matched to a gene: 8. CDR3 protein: CASVTGRGTEAFF. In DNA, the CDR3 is TGTGCCAGTGTGACAGGGAGAGGCACTGAAGCTTTCTTT.

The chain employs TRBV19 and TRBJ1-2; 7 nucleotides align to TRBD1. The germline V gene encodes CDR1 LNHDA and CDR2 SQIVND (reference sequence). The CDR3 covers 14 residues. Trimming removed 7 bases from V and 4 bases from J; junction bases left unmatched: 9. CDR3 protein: CASTFMGQPYGYTF. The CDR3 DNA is TGTGCCAGTACCTTCATGGGACAGCCCTATGGCTACACCTTC.

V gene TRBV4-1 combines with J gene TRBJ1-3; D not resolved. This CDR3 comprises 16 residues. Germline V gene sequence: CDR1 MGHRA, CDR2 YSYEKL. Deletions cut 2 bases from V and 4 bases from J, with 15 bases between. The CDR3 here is CASSQPTRRKGNTIYF. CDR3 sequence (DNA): TGCGCCAGCAGCCAACCAACCCGACGAAAAGGAAACACCATATATTTT.

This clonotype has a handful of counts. The CDR3 sequence: CASSPLGGLISNQPQHF. Written as DNA, the CDR3 is TGTGCCAGCAGCCCCCTGGGGGGCCTGATAAGCAATCAGCCCCAGCATTTT. The chain links TRBV12-3 or TRBV12-4 to TRBJ1-5; TRBD1 might be the D (6 bases). Trimming removed 6 bases at V and 1 base at J, with 19 bases between. CDR3 size: 17 residues.

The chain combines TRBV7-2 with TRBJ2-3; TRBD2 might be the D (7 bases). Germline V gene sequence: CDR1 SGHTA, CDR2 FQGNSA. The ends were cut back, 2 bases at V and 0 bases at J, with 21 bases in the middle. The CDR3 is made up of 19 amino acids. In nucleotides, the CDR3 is TGTGCCAGCAGCTTATTGCTCCCCGGGGGGCAAGGAAGCACAGATACGCAGTATTTT. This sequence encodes CASSLLLPGGQGSTDTQYF.

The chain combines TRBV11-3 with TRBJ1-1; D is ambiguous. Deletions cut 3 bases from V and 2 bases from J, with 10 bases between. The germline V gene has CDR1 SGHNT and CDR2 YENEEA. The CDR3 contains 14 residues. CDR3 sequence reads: CASSFGHHNTEAFF. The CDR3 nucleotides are TGTGCCAGCAGCTTTGGCCACCATAACACTGAAGCTTTCTTT.

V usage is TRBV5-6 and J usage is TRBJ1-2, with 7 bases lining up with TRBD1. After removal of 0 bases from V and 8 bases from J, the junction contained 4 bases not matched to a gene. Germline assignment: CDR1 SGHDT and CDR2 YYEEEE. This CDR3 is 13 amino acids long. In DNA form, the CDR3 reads TGTGCCAGCAGCTTGGACCAGGGGGAAGGCTACACCTTC. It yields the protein CASSLDQGEGYTF.

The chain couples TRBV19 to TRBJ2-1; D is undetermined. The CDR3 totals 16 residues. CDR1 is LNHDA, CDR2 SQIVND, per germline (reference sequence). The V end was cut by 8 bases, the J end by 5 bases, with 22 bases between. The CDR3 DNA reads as TGTGCCAGTTCTTCGACCTCCTCAACTTCGCACAATGAGCAGTTCTTC. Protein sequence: CASSSTSSTSHNEQFF.

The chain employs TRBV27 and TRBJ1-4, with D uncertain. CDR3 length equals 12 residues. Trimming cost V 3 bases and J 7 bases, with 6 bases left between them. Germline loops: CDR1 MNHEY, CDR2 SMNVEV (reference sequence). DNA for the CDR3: TGTGCCAGCAGTTTCTGGGGTGAAAAACTGTTTTTT. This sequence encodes CASSFWGEKLFF.

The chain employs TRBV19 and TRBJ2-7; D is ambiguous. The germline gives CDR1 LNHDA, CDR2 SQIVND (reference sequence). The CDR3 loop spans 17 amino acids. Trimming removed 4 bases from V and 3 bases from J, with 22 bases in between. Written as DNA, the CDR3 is TGTGCCAGTAGTAATCCGCATGGCGAGAGCCCCTACTACGAGCAGTACTTC. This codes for CASSNPHGESPYYEQYF.

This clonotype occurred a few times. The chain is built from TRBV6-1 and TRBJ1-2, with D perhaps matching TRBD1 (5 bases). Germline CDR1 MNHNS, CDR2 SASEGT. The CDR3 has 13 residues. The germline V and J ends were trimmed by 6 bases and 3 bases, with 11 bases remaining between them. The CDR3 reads CASRARDHYGYTF. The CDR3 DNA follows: TGTGCCAGCAGGGCCCGGGACCACTATGGCTACACCTTC.

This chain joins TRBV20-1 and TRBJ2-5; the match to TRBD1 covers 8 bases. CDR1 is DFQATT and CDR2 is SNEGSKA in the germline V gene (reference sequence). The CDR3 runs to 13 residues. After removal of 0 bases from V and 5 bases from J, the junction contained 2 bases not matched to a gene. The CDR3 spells CSARDWTGETQYF. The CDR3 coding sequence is TGCAGTGCTAGAGATTGGACAGGGGAGACCCAGTACTTC.